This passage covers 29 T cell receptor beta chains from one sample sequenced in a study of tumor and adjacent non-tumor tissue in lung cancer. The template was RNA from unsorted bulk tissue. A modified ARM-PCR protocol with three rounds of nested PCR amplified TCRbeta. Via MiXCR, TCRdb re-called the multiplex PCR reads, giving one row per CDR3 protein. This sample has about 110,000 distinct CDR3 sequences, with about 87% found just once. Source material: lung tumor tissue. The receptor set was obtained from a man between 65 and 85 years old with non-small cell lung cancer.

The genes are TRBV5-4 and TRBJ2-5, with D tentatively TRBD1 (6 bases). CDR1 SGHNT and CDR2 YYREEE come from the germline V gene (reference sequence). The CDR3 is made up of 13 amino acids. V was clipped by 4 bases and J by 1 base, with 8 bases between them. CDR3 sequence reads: CASSGTTQETQYF. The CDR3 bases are TGTGCCAGCAGCGGGACAACCCAAGAGACCCAGTACTTC.

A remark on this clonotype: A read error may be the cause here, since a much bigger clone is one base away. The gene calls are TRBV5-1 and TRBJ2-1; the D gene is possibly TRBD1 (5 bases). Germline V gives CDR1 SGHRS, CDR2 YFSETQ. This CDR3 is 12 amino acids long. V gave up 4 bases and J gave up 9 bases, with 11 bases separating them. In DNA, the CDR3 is TGCGCCAGCAGCCCCGCAAGGGGTGAGCAGTTCTTC. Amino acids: CASSPARGEQFF.

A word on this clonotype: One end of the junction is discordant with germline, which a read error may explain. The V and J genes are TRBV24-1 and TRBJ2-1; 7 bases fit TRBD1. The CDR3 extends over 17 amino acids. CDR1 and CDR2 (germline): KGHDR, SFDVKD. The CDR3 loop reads CVTSGDRADLSYNEQFF. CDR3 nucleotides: TGTGTCACCAGTGGAGACAGGGCCGACCTCTCCTACAATGAGCAGTTCTTC.

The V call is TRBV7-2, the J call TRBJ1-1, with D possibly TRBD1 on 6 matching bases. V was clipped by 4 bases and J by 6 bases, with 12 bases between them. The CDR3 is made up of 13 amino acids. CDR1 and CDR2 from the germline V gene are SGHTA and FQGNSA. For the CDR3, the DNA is TGTGCCAGCAGCTCAGGTGGGGGCCCTGAAGCTTTCTTT. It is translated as CASSSGGGPEAFF.

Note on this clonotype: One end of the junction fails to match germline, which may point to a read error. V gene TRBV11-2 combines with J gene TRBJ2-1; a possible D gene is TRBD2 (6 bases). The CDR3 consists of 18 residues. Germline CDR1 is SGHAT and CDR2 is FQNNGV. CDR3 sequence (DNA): TGTGCCAGCAGCTTACAAGTGCGGGACTGGGCCCCCTACAATGAGCATTCCTTC. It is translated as CASSLQVRDWAPYNEHSF.

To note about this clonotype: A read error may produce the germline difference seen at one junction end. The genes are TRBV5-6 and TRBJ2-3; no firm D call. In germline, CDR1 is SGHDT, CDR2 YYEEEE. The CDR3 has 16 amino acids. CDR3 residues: CAGSLVVLASTDTQYF. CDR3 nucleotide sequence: TGTGCCGGCAGCTTGGTGGTGCTGGCGAGCACAGATACGCAGTATTTT.

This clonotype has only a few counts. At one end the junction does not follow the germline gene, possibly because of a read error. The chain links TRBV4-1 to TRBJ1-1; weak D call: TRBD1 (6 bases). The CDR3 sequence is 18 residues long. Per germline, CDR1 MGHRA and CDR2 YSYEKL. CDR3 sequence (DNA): TGCGCCAGCAGTCAAGACGGTGCCGACAGGTGGCAATACACTGAAGCTTTCTTT. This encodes CASSQDGADRWQYTEAFF.

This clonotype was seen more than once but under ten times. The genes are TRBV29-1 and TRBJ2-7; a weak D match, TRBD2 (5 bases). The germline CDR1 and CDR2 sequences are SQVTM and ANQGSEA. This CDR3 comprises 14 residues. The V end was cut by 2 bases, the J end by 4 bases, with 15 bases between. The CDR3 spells CSVERAGLTYEQYF. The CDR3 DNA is TGCAGCGTTGAAAGGGCTGGACTGACGTACGAGCAGTACTTC.

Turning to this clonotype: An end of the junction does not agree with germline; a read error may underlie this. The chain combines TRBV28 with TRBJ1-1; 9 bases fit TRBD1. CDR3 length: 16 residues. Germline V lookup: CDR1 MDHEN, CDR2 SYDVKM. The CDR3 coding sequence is TGTGCCAGTAGTTTAGCCGGGACAGGGACTAGGACTGAAGCTTTCTTT. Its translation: CASSLAGTGTRTEAFF.

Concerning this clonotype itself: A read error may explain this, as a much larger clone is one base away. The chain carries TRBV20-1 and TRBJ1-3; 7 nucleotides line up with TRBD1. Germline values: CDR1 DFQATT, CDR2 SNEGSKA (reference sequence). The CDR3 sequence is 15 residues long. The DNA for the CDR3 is TGCAGTGCTAGAGAAGACAGGGCTCTCGGAAACATCATATATTTT. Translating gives CSAREDRALGNIIYF.

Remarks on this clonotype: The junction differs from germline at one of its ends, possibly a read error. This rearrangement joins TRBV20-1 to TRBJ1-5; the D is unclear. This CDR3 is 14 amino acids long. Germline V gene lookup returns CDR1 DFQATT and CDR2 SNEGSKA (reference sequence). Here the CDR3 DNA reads TGCAGTGCCGAGGCTACAGATAGCTATCAGCACCAGCATTTT. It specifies CSAEATDSYQHQHF.

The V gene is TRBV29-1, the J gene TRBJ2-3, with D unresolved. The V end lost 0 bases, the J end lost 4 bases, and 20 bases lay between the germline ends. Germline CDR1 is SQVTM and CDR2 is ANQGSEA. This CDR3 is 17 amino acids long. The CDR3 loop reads CSVEDFLHGKGPDTQYF. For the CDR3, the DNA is TGCAGCGTTGAAGATTTTCTACATGGGAAGGGTCCAGATACGCAGTATTTT.

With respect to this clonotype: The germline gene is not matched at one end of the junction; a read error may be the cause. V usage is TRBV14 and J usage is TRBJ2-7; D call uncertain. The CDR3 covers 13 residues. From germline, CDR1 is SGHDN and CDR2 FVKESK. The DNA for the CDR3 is TGTGCCAGCAACCAAGGAATGGAGTATGAGCAGTACTTC. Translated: CASNQGMEYEQYF.

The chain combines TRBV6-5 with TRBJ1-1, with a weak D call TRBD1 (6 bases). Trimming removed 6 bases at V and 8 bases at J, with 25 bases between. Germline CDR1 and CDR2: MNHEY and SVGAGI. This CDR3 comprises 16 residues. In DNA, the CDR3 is TGTGCCAGCAGAACACCAACGAGGGCAGGGGTTGTCGAAGCTTTCTTT. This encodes CASRTPTRAGVVEAFF.

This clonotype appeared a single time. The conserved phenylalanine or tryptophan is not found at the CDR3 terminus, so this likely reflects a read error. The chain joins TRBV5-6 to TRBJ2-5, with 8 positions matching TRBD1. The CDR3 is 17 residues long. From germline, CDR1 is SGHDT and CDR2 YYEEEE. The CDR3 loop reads CTSSLLQGGTLGETQYI. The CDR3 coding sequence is TGTACCAGCAGCTTGTTACAGGGGGGTACCCTCGGGGAGACCCAGTACATC.

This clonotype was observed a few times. CDR3 DNA sequence: TGTGCCAGCAGCCTCGGACGGATCAATCAGCCCCAGCATTTT. Its protein product is CASSLGRINQPQHF. The rearrangement uses TRBV6-2 or TRBV6-3 and TRBJ1-5; D remains ambiguous. The germline gives CDR1 MNHEY, CDR2 SVGEGT. The length of the CDR3 is 14 residues. V was trimmed by 6 bases and J by 3 bases, leaving 12 bases between them.

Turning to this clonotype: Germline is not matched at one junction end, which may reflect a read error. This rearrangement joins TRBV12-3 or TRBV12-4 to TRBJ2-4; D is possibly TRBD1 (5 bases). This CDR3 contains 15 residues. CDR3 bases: TGCGCCAGCAGTTCAACCGACAGCGCATCAAACATTCAGTACTTC. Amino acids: CASSSTDSASNIQYF.

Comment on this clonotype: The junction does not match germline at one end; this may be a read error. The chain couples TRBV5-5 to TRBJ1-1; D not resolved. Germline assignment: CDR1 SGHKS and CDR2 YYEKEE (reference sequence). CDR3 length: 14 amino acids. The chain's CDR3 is CASSVDPWRTEAFF. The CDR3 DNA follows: TGTGCTAGCAGCGTGGACCCCTGGCGCACTGAAGCTTTCTTT.

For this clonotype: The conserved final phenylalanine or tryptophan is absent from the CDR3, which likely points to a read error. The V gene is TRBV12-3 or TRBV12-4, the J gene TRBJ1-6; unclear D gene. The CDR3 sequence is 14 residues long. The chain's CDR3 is CASSRIVYNSPLHL. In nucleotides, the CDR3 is TGTGCAAGTAGTCGGATAGTCTATAATTCACCCCTCCACTTA.

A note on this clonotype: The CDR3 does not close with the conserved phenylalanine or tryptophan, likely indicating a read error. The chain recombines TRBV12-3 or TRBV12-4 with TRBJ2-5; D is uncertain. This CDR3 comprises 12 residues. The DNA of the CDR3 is TGTGCTAGCAGTTTAAGCCCCGAGACCCAGTACCTC. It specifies CASSLSPETQYL.

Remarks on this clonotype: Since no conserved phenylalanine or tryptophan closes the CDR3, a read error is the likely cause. The CDR3 is CASNLLGTSGGYNEQYY. For the CDR3, the DNA is TGTGCCAGCAACCTCCTAGGGACTAGCGGGGGCTACAATGAGCAGTACTAC. The chain links TRBV11-3 to TRBJ2-1; 14 bases are shared with TRBD2. The tail of the sequence fits TRBJ2-7 better, so the J call may be wrong. Germline assignment: CDR1 SGHNT and CDR2 YENEEA. This CDR3 has 17 amino acids.

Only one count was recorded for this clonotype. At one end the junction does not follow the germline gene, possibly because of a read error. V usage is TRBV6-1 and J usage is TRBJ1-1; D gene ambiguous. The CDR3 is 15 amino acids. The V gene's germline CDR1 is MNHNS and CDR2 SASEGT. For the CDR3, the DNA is TGTGCCAGCAGTGAAGACAGCCTGACGAACACGGAAGCTTTCTTT. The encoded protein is CASSEDSLTNTEAFF.

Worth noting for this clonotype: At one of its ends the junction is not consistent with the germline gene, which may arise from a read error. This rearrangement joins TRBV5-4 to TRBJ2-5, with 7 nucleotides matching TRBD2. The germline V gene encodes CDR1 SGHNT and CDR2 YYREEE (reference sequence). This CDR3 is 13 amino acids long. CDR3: CASRLGGKETQYF. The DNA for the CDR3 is TGTGCCAGCCGCTTGGGGGGGAAAGAGACCCAGTACTTC. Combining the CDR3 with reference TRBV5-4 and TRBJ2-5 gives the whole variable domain ETGVTQSPTHLIKTRGQQVTLRCSSQSGHNTVSWYQQALGQGPQFIFQYYREEENGRGNFPPRFSGLQFPNYSSELNVNALELDDSALYLCASRLGGKETQYFGPGTRLLVL.

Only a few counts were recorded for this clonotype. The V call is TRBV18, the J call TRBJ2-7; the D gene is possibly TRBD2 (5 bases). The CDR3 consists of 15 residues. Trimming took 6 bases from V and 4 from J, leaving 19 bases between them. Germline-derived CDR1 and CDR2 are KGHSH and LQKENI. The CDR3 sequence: CASSYGPGSAYEQYF. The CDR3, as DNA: TGTGCCAGCTCCTACGGCCCGGGATCTGCTTACGAGCAGTACTTC.

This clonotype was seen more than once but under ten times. This CDR3 is CAISAAGNNEKLFF. CDR3 coding DNA: TGTGCCATCAGCGCCGCGGGAAATAATGAAAAACTGTTTTTT. The chain links TRBV10-3 to TRBJ1-4, with D unresolved. Germline V gene data show CDR1 as ENHRY and CDR2 as SYGVKD. The V end lost 6 bases, the J end lost 4 bases, and 12 bases lay between the germline ends. The CDR3 is 14 residues long.

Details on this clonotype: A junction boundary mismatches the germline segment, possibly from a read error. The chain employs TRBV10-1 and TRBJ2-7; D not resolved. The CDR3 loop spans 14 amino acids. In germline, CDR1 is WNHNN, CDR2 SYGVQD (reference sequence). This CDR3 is CASSDPTSPYQQYF. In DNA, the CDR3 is TGCGCCAGCAGTGATCCCACGTCCCCATACCAGCAGTATTTC.

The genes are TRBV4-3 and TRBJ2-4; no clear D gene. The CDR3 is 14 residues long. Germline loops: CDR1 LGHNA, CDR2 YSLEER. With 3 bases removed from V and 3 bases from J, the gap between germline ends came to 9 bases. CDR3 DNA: TGCGCCAGCAGCCAGACCGGAGACAAAAACATTCAGTACTTC. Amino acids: CASSQTGDKNIQYF.

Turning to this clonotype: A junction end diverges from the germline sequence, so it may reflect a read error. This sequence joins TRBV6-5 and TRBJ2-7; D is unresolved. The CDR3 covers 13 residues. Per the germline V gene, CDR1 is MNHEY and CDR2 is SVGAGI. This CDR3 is CASSPMLGYERYF. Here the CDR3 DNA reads TGTGCCAGCAGCCCCATGTTGGGTTACGAGCGGTACTTC.

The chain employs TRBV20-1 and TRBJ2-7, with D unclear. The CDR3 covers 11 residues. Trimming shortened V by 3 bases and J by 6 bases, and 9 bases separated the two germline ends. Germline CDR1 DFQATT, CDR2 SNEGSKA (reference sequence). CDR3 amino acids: CSASTVTEQYF. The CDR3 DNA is TGCAGTGCTAGTACAGTAACCGAGCAGTACTTC.